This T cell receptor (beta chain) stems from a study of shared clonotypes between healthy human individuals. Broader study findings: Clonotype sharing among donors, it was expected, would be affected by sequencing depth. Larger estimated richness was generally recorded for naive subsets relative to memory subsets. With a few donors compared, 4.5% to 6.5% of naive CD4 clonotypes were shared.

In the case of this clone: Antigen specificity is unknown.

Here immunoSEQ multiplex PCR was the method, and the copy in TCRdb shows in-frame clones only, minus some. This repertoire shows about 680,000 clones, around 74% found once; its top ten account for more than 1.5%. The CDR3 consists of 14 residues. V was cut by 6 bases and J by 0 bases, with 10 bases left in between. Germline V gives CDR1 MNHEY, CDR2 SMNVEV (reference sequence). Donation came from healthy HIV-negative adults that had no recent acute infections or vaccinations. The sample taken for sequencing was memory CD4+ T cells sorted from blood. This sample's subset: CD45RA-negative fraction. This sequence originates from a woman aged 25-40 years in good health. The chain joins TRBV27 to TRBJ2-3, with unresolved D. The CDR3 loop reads CASSVRSSTDTQYF. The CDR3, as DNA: TGTGCCAGCAGCGTCAGGTCCAGCACAGATACGCAGTATTTT.